These 23 T cell receptor beta chains were sequenced from one sample in a study of OX40 agonist ivuxolimab in advanced cancers. Sequencing was performed with immunoSEQ multiplex PCR; in TCRdb, only in-frame clones are kept and a portion is missing. The sample gives fewer than 85,000 clones, roughly 86% of which show up once; 0.68% is in the top ten. This sample comprised CD4+ or CD8+ T cells sorted from blood, obtained in a trial of the OX40 agonist ivuxolimab. Receptors were obtained from an adult with an advanced solid tumor such as melanoma, head and neck, liver or kidney cancer.

This clone was detected once. The chain employs TRBV6-1 and TRBJ1-1; the match to TRBD1 covers 8 bases. The CDR3 extends over 15 amino acids. Germline V CDR1 and CDR2: MNHNS, SASEGT. After removal of 5 bases from V and 5 bases from J, the junction contained 10 bases not matched to a gene. The CDR3: CASSPIQGAATEAFF. The CDR3 bases are TGTGCCAGCAGTCCAATCCAGGGGGCGGCAACTGAAGCTTTCTTT.

The V call is TRBV6-5, the J call TRBJ2-7; 8 bases match TRBD2. CDR1 is MNHEY, CDR2 SVGAGI, per germline. This CDR3 is 14 amino acids long. After removal of 0 bases from V and 7 bases from J, the junction contained 5 bases not matched to a gene. The DNA for the CDR3 is TGTGCCAGCAGTTACTCAGCGGGAGCCGTAGAGCAGTACTTC. Translated, it gives CASSYSAGAVEQYF.

This clone occurred once. V gene TRBV25-1 combines with J gene TRBJ1-2; 10 bases fit TRBD1. Germline V gives CDR1 MGHDK, CDR2 SYGVNS. CDR3 size: 13 residues. V lost 10 bases, J lost 3 bases, and 5 bases stayed unmatched. The CDR3 here is CATGTGVDYGYTF. For the CDR3, the DNA is TGTGCCACCGGGACAGGGGTTGACTATGGCTACACCTTC.

The rearrangement joins TRBV7-2 to TRBJ2-5; TRBD2 matches at 10 bases. V lost 3 bases and J lost 4; bases outside the gene matches: 5. The CDR3 length is 15 residues. Looked up from germline, CDR1 is SGHTA and CDR2 is FQGNSA. The CDR3 is CASSLEAGGRETQYF. In DNA form, the CDR3 reads TGTGCCAGCAGCTTGGAAGCGGGGGGGCGAGAGACCCAGTACTTC.

The rearrangement joins TRBV6-1 to TRBJ1-2; D uncertain. V dropped 4 bases and J dropped 2 bases, with 5 bases sitting between them. CDR1 is MNHNS and CDR2 is SASEGT in the germline V gene. The CDR3 sequence is 12 residues long. The CDR3 is CASSGQNYGYTF. The CDR3, as DNA: TGTGCCAGCAGTGGTCAGAACTATGGCTACACCTTC.

The chain combines TRBV11-2 with TRBJ2-1; unclear D gene. Germline loops: CDR1 SGHAT, CDR2 FQNNGV. Trimming took off 1 base at V and 0 bases at J, with 10 bases between the two ends. The CDR3 is 16 amino acids. The CDR3 spells CASSLGRISSYNEQFF. CDR3 sequence (DNA): TGTGCCAGCAGCTTAGGAAGAATCTCCTCCTACAATGAGCAGTTCTTC.

This chain uses TRBV2 with TRBJ1-4; D perhaps matches TRBD1 (6 bases). The ends were cut back, 3 bases at V and 7 bases at J, with 6 bases in the middle. CDR1 is SNHLY, CDR2 FYNNEI, per germline. The CDR3 is made up of 12 amino acids. This CDR3 is CASSDRGEKLFF. In nucleotides, the CDR3 is TGTGCCAGCAGTGACAGGGGTGAAAAACTGTTTTTT.

The chain carries TRBV7-3 and TRBJ2-1; TRBD2 aligns across 11 bases. This CDR3 has 15 amino acids. From germline, CDR1 is SGHTA and CDR2 FQGTGA. Trimming at V came to 5 bases and at J to 2 bases, leaving 2 bases not matched to a gene. The CDR3 DNA reads TGTGCCAGCAGCGCGGGACTAGCGGCCTACAATGAGCAGTTCTTC. Protein sequence: CASSAGLAAYNEQFF.

The chain has TRBV11-3 and TRBJ2-1; TRBD1 matches at 7 bases. The CDR3 is made up of 17 amino acids. With 5 bases clipped from V and 7 bases from J, the junction kept 17 bases outside the gene matches. Germline CDR1 reads SGHNT; CDR2 reads YENEEA. The CDR3 DNA follows: TGTGCCAGCAGCCAATCGGGTGTAGGGGGCGCGAGGAATGAGCAGTTCTTC. Encoded protein: CASSQSGVGGARNEQFF. The full variable domain, completed using reference TRBV11-3 and TRBJ2-1, is EAGVVQSPRYKIIEKKQPVAFWCNPISGHNTLYWYLQNLGQGPELLIRYENEEAVDDSQLPKDRFSAERLKGVDSTLKIQPAELGDSAVYLCASSQSGVGGARNEQFFGPGTRLTVL.

This clone was detected only once. The rearrangement uses TRBV27 and TRBJ2-5; unclear D gene. V was clipped by 5 bases and J by 6 bases, with 13 bases between them. CDR1 MNHEY and CDR2 SMNVEV come from the germline V gene (reference sequence). The CDR3 is 13 amino acids. The CDR3 DNA reads TGTGCCAGCAGTCCCTCTCAGCCCAAGACCCAGTACTTC. Translation gives CASSPSQPKTQYF.

The chain is built from TRBV11-3 and TRBJ2-1, with a possible D match to TRBD2 (7 bases). V was pared by 1 base and J by 2 bases, with 15 bases between. The CDR3 loop spans 17 amino acids. CDR1 SGHNT and CDR2 YENEEA come from the germline V gene. In nucleotides, the CDR3 is TGTGCCAGCAGCTTAGGAGGTGGGGGGGCAGCCTACAATGAGCAGTTCTTC. As protein: CASSLGGGGAAYNEQFF.

The chain combines TRBV7-8 with TRBJ1-1; maybe TRBD1 (5 bases). The V end lost 1 base, the J end lost 5 bases, and 14 bases lay between the germline ends. This CDR3 spans 15 amino acids. Germline values: CDR1 SGHVS, CDR2 FQNEAQ. The CDR3 loop reads CASSLDHGGVTEAFF. The CDR3 nucleotides read TGTGCCAGCAGCTTAGACCACGGGGGGGTTACTGAAGCTTTCTTT.

This clone was seen a handful of times. The genes are TRBV9 and TRBJ2-6, with a possible D match to TRBD1 (5 bases). CDR3 length: 14 residues. Trimming removed 0 bases from V and 7 bases from J, with 8 bases in between. Germline loops: CDR1 SGDLS, CDR2 YYNGEE. CDR3 in amino acids: CASSVEGIANVLTF. For the CDR3, the DNA is TGTGCCAGCAGCGTAGAGGGGATTGCCAACGTCCTGACTTTC.

The V call is TRBV19, the J call TRBJ1-5; tentative D call: TRBD1 (6 bases). Germline assignment: CDR1 LNHDA and CDR2 SQIVND (reference sequence). V lost 4 bases and J lost 1, with 14 bases in between. CDR3 length: 16 residues. In DNA form, the CDR3 reads TGTGCCAGTAGTAACGGCGGGGGGCGAAGCAATCAGCCCCAGCATTTT. Its translation: CASSNGGGRSNQPQHF.

A few counts support this clone. In DNA, the CDR3 is TGTGCCAGTAGTCGACTAGCGGGGGTTACCTACGAGCAGTACTTC. Translated: CASSRLAGVTYEQYF. This rearrangement joins TRBV19 to TRBJ2-7; TRBD2 aligns across 12 bases. V shed 5 bases and J 2 bases; nucleotides not matched to a gene: 4. Per germline, CDR1 LNHDA and CDR2 SQIVND (reference sequence). The CDR3 sequence is 15 residues long.

The chain combines TRBV7-2 with TRBJ1-3; D is undetermined. Trimming took off 5 bases at V and 9 bases at J, with 8 bases between the two ends. The CDR3 sequence is 11 residues long. Per germline, CDR1 SGHTA and CDR2 FQGNSA. The CDR3 DNA reads as TGTGCCAGCAGCCTCGTAGGCACCATATATTTT. Protein: CASSLVGTIYF.

The rearrangement joins TRBV2 to TRBJ2-1; TRBD1 aligns across 8 bases. The CDR3 is 17 residues long. From germline, CDR1 is SNHLY and CDR2 FYNNEI. Germline trimming cut 4 bases from V and 7 bases from J; bases unmatched to any gene: 15. CDR3 bases: TGTGCCAGCAGTGGAATTGCCGGGACAGGTCCTCAAAATGAGCAGTTCTTC. Translated, it gives CASSGIAGTGPQNEQFF. Combining the CDR3 with reference TRBV2 and TRBJ2-1 gives the whole variable domain EPEVTQTPSHQVTQMGQEVILRCVPISNHLYFYWYRQILGQKVEFLVSFYNNEISEKSEIFDDQFSVERPDGSNFTLKIRSTKLEDSAMYFCASSGIAGTGPQNEQFFGPGTRLTVL.

The J gene is TRBJ1-6, the V gene TRBV2, with D tentatively TRBD1 (6 bases). Trimming stripped 0 bases from V and 9 bases from J, with 18 bases between. The germline gives CDR1 SNHLY, CDR2 FYNNEI. CDR3 length: 17 residues. For the CDR3, the DNA is TGTGCCAGCAGTGAAGCTCTGTCGGGACGGGGGGCTTCACCCCTCCACTTT. It translates to CASSEALSGRGASPLHF.

V gene TRBV9 combines with J gene TRBJ2-7; 7 bases match TRBD2. CDR1 is SGDLS, CDR2 YYNGEE, per germline. The CDR3 runs 15 residues. Losses at the gene ends were 3 bases for V and 4 bases for J; bases not matched to a gene: 10. Written as DNA, the CDR3 is TGTGCCAGCAGCGCGAGCGGGGCGGCGGGGTACGAGCAGTACTTC. Amino acids: CASSASGAAGYEQYF.

The chain has TRBV19 and TRBJ1-2, with 9 bases fitting TRBD1. J gave up 7 bases and V 8 bases, and 11 bases lay outside the gene matches. CDR1 and CDR2 (germline): LNHDA, SQIVND (reference sequence). The CDR3 is 14 residues long. The CDR3 sequence is CASQSGQGRFGYTF. In DNA form, the CDR3 reads TGTGCCAGTCAATCCGGACAGGGGAGGTTTGGCTACACCTTC.

The J gene is TRBJ2-2, the V gene TRBV2; 12 positions agree with TRBD2. Trimming removed 6 bases from V and 0 bases from J; junction bases left unmatched: 2. Germline V gives CDR1 SNHLY, CDR2 FYNNEI. This CDR3 is 16 amino acids long. The CDR3 region is CASSRTSGANTGELFF. CDR3 coding DNA: TGTGCCAGCAGCCGGACTAGCGGGGCGAACACCGGGGAGCTGTTTTTT.

This sequence joins TRBV4-1 and TRBJ2-1; 9 bases are shared with TRBD2. The CDR3 is made up of 17 amino acids. J gave up 7 bases and V 3 bases, and 13 bases lay outside the gene matches. The germline gives CDR1 MGHRA, CDR2 YSYEKL. CDR3 bases: TGCGCCAGCAGCCAGCCTTCTTCGCGGGAGGGGACAAATGAGCAGTTCTTC. It encodes CASSQPSSREGTNEQFF.

This clone was counted once. The chain links TRBV19 to TRBJ1-5; TRBD1 matches 9 bases. The CDR3 has 19 amino acids. The germline CDR1 and CDR2 sequences are LNHDA and SQIVND (reference sequence). V trimming: 0 bases; J trimming: 5 bases; junction bases outside the gene matches: 14. The CDR3 sequence: CASSIDPRPGQGPHQPQHF. CDR3 sequence (DNA): TGTGCCAGTAGTATAGACCCTAGGCCGGGACAGGGACCCCATCAGCCCCAGCATTTT.